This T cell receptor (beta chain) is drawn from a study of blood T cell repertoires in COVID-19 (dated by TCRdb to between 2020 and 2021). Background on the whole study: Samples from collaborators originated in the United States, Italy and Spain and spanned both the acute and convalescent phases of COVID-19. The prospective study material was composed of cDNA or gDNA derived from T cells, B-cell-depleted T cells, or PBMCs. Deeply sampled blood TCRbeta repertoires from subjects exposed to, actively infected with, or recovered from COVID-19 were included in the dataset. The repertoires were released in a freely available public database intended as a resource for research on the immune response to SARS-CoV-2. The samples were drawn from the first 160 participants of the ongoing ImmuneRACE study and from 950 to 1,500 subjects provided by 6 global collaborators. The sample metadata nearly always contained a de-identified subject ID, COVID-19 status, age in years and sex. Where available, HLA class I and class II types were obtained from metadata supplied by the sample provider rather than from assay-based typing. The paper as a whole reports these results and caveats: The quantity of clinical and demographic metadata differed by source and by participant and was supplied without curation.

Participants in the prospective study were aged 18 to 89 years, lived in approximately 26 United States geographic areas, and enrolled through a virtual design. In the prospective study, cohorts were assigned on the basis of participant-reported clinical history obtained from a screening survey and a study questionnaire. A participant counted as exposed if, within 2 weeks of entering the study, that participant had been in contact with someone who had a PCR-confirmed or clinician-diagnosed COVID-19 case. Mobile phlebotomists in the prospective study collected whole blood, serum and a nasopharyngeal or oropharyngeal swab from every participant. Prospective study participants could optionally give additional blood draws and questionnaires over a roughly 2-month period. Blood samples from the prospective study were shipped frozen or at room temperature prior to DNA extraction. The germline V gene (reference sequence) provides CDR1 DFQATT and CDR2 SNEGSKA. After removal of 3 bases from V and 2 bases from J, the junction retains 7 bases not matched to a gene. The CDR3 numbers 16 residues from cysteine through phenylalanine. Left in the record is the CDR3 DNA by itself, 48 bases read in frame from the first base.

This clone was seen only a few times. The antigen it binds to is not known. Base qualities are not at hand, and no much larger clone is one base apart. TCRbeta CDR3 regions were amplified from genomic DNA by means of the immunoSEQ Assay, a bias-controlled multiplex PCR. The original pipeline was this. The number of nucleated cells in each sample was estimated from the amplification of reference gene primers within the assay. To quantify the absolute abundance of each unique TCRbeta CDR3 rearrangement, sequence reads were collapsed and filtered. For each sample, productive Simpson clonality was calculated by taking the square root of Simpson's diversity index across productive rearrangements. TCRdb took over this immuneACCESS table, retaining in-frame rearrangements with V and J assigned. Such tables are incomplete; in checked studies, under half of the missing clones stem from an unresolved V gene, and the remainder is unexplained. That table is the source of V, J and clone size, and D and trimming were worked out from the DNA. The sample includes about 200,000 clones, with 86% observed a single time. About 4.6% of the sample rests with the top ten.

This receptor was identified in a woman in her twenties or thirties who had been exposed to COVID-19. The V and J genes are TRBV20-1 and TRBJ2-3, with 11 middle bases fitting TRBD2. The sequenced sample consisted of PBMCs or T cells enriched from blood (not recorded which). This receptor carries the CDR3 CSASVASGGFTDTQYF. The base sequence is TGCAGTGCTAGTGTGGCTAGCGGGGGGTTCACAGATACGCAGTATTTT.